Presented here are 20 T cell receptor beta chains from one specimen sequenced in a study of OX40 agonist ivuxolimab in advanced cancers. Sequencing used immunoSEQ multiplex PCR; TCRdb keeps in-frame clones, though not all of them. The sample lists tens of thousands of clones, 65% to 85% occurring once. The sequencing used CD4+ or CD8+ T cells sorted from blood, collected in a trial of the OX40 agonist ivuxolimab. The receptors come from an adult with an advanced solid tumor such as melanoma, head and neck, liver or kidney cancer.

This clone was observed a few times. The chain links TRBV7-9 to TRBJ1-5; D uncertain. V lost 5 bases and J 2 bases, leaving 13 bases between the germline ends. The CDR3 is 15 amino acids. Germline CDR1 and CDR2: SEHNR and FQNEAQ (reference sequence). CDR3 in DNA: TGTGCCAGCAGCCCCGCCGGGAGTGGCAATCAGCCCCAGCATTTT. It yields the protein CASSPAGSGNQPQHF.

This chain links TRBV27 with TRBJ2-1; D may be TRBD2 (6 bases). V lost 0 bases and J lost 1, with 10 bases in between. The CDR3 length is 16 residues. Looked up from germline, CDR1 is MNHEY and CDR2 is SMNVEV (reference sequence). The CDR3 reads CASSLSRAGSYNEQFF. The CDR3 bases are TGTGCCAGCAGTTTATCGCGGGCGGGGTCCTACAATGAGCAGTTCTTC.

The chain couples TRBV18 to TRBJ1-3; D is undetermined. Trimming shortened V by 6 bases and J by 8 bases, and 17 bases separated the two germline ends. The CDR3 is made up of 14 amino acids. CDR1 and CDR2 (germline): KGHSH, LQKENI. The DNA for the CDR3 is TGTGCCAGCTCCCCGGGTCTCACGCAGGACACCATATATTTT. Encoded protein: CASSPGLTQDTIYF.

The chain uses TRBV5-1 and TRBJ2-7, with 11 bases fitting TRBD2. CDR1 is SGHRS, CDR2 YFSETQ, per germline. The CDR3 totals 17 residues. Losses at the gene ends were 0 bases for V and 3 bases for J; bases not matched to a gene: 8. The CDR3 spells CASSLVASGGSIYEQYF. CDR3 bases: TGCGCCAGCAGCTTGGTGGCTAGCGGGGGGTCAATCTACGAGCAGTACTTC.

V is TRBV19 and J is TRBJ2-4; TRBD2 might be the D (6 bases). This CDR3 has 15 residues. Trimming took 5 bases from V and 2 from J, leaving 13 bases between them. Per germline, CDR1 LNHDA and CDR2 SQIVND (reference sequence). The CDR3 here is CASSPPGGTKNIQYF. CDR3 DNA sequence: TGTGCCAGTAGTCCCCCCGGGGGAACCAAAAACATTCAGTACTTC.

The V gene is TRBV2, the J gene TRBJ2-7; the D gene is possibly TRBD1 (6 bases). This CDR3 is 14 amino acids long. Trimming stripped 5 bases from V and 7 bases from J, with 18 bases between. The germline CDR1 and CDR2 sequences are SNHLY and FYNNEI. CDR3 amino acids: CASSIQGPSAEQYF. In DNA, the CDR3 is TGTGCCAGCAGTATACAGGGACCTTCCGCGGAGCAGTACTTC.

This clone appeared a single time. The chain joins TRBV19 to TRBJ1-1; D ambiguous. V lost 3 bases to trimming and J lost 4 bases, with 3 bases between them. This CDR3 comprises 11 residues. The V gene's germline CDR1 is LNHDA and CDR2 SQIVND (reference sequence). CDR3 nucleotides: TGTGCCAGTAGTATTTTCACTGAAGCTTTCTTT. Amino acids: CASSIFTEAFF.

The rearrangement joins TRBV11-3 to TRBJ2-3; TRBD1 is a possible D gene (6 bases). This CDR3 has 13 amino acids. Between the trimmed V and J ends, which lost 4 bases and 4 bases, there was a span of 9 bases. The germline V gene encodes CDR1 SGHNT and CDR2 YENEEA. CDR3 sequence reads: CASSYRASDTQYF. In DNA, the CDR3 is TGTGCCAGCAGCTACAGGGCGTCAGATACGCAGTATTTT.

The chain carries TRBV25-1 and TRBJ1-2; weak D call: TRBD1 (5 bases). CDR1 and CDR2 from the germline V gene are MGHDK and SYGVNS. Deletions cut 2 bases from V and 4 bases from J, with 11 bases between. The CDR3 spans 14 residues. CDR3 nucleotides: TGTGCCAGCAGTGAAGGGGGGTTGACCTATGGCTACACCTTC. As protein: CASSEGGLTYGYTF.

This clone was seen a few times. V usage is TRBV10-2 and J usage is TRBJ2-5; D is unclear. Trimming cost V 7 bases and J 7 bases, with 19 bases left between them. The CDR3 extends over 14 amino acids. Germline CDR1 is WSHSY and CDR2 is SAAADI. CDR3 sequence (DNA): TGCGCCAGCATATGGGCCGCGGCAATGCGGACCCAGTACTTC. It specifies CASIWAAAMRTQYF.

The chain joins TRBV6-5 to TRBJ1-2; 9 nucleotides line up with TRBD1. V was pared by 2 bases and J by 8 bases, with 6 bases of the junction left unmatched. The CDR3 is made up of 14 amino acids. Germline-derived CDR1 and CDR2 are MNHEY and SVGAGI. The CDR3 DNA sequence: TGTGCCAGCAGTTACCCGGACAGGGGAGGGGGCTACACCTTC. Amino acid sequence: CASSYPDRGGGYTF.

V gene TRBV9 combines with J gene TRBJ2-1, with 8 bases lining up with TRBD2. Germline CDR1 and CDR2: SGDLS and YYNGEE. This CDR3 comprises 15 residues. V trimming: 0 bases; J trimming: 8 bases; junction bases outside the gene matches: 7. Here the CDR3 DNA reads TGTGCCAGCAGCGTAGATTCCGGGGGGGCCTATGAGCAGTTCTTC. Protein: CASSVDSGGAYEQFF.

This rearrangement joins TRBV5-1 to TRBJ2-5, with 7 bases lining up with TRBD1. The V gene's germline CDR1 is SGHRS and CDR2 YFSETQ. CDR3 size: 15 residues. With 0 bases clipped from V and 2 bases from J, the junction kept 4 bases outside the gene matches. CDR3 loop: CASSLGSGQQETQYF. The CDR3 DNA reads TGCGCCAGCAGCTTGGGCTCGGGACAGCAAGAGACCCAGTACTTC.

The DNA of the CDR3 is TGCGCCAGCATGTCGGGAAACACCGGGGAGCTGTTTTTT. Protein: CASMSGNTGELFF. V usage is TRBV10-2 and J usage is TRBJ2-2, with a possible D match to TRBD2 (5 bases). Germline V lookup: CDR1 WSHSY, CDR2 SAAADI. Between the trimmed V and J ends, which lost 7 bases and 2 bases, there was a span of 8 bases. The CDR3 is 13 amino acids.

V is TRBV5-5 and J is TRBJ1-1; the D is unclear. Trimming pared 4 bases from V and 1 base from J, leaving 11 bases between. There are 14 residues in the CDR3. The germline gives CDR1 SGHKS, CDR2 YYEKEE (reference sequence). The CDR3 nucleotides are TGTGCCAGCAGCGCTCTGGTACGGAACACTGAAGCTTTCTTT. Encoded protein: CASSALVRNTEAFF.

J is TRBJ2-7 and V is TRBV7-9, with D possibly matching TRBD1 (6 bases). The V gene's germline CDR1 is SEHNR and CDR2 FQNEAQ (reference sequence). This CDR3 comprises 13 residues. Trimming cost V 4 bases and J 3 bases, with 10 bases left between them. Here the CDR3 DNA reads TGTGCCAGCAGCTCACAGGGCCTCTACGAGCAGTACTTC. Protein sequence: CASSSQGLYEQYF.

This clone came up once. J is TRBJ1-2 and V is TRBV7-9; D remains ambiguous. The CDR3 has 14 amino acids. In germline, CDR1 is SEHNR, CDR2 FQNEAQ (reference sequence). V was clipped by 5 bases and J by 8 bases, with 18 bases between them. CDR3 sequence reads: CASSLSKGEEGYTF. CDR3 sequence (DNA): TGTGCCAGCAGCCTGTCAAAAGGAGAGGAGGGCTACACCTTC.

CDR3 DNA: TGTGCCAGCAGCTCCGGACAGGTACCCTCCTACGAGCAGTACTTC. It encodes CASSSGQVPSYEQYF. V and J are TRBV5-5 and TRBJ2-7, with 7 bases matching TRBD1. The CDR3 totals 15 residues. V shed 3 bases, J shed 0 bases, and the junction held 6 bases outside the gene matches. Germline V lookup: CDR1 SGHKS, CDR2 YYEKEE (reference sequence).

The chain employs TRBV19 and TRBJ2-7, with D perhaps matching TRBD1 or TRBD2 (5 bases each). This CDR3 comprises 14 residues. V lost 1 base and J lost 5, with 12 bases in between. CDR1 is LNHDA and CDR2 is SQIVND in the germline V gene (reference sequence). This CDR3 is CASSIAGAPNEQYF. DNA for the CDR3: TGTGCCAGTAGTATAGCCGGGGCCCCTAACGAGCAGTACTTC.

This chain uses TRBV7-8 with TRBJ1-1; no firm D call. The germline V and J ends were trimmed by 0 bases and 3 bases, with 5 bases remaining between them. The germline V gene has CDR1 SGHVS and CDR2 FQNEAQ. This CDR3 is built from 13 residues. CDR3 nucleotides: TGTGCCAGCAGCTTAGCGTTGTACACTGAAGCTTTCTTT. Amino acid sequence: CASSLALYTEAFF.